This T cell receptor beta chain was captured by sequencing in a study of cytomegalovirus exposure and HLA in healthy donors. Findings and limits, study-wide: The presence/absence work took it that sequencing depth was about the same across donors. When a later analysis compared HLA-associated TCR beta chains with equally common others, the HLA-associated chains turned out to be more clonally expanded and to have lower generation probabilities. TCR beta chains numbering more than 150 were designated cytomegalovirus-associated.

PCR employed 60 Vbeta and 13 Jbeta primers. Sequenced by immunoSEQ multiplex PCR; TCRdb stores in-frame clones only, minus some. The sample consists of roughly 130,000 clones, more than 75% of them appearing once. The V end was cut by 0 bases, the J end by 5 bases, with 12 bases between. This CDR3 contains 15 residues. Germline-derived CDR1 and CDR2 are SGDLS and YYNGEE. To note about this clone: Its specificity is not known.

The sample was PBMCs. The sequence derives from a man aged 35 to 55 in good health and CMV-seronegative. J is TRBJ2-1 and V is TRBV9; TRBD2 is a possible D gene (5 bases). CDR3 bases: TGTGCCAGCAGCGTAGTGGCCTCCGGGAACAATGAGCAGTTCTTC. This codes for CASSVVASGNNEQFF. The complete variable domain, with remaining parts taken from reference TRBV9 and TRBJ2-1, reads DSGVTQTPKHLITATGQRVTLRCSPRSGDLSVYWYQQSLDQGLQFLIQYYNGEERAKGNILERFSAQQFPDLHSELNLSSLELGDSALYFCASSVVASGNNEQFFGPGTRLTVL.